Listed here is a single T cell receptor (beta chain). What this receptor recognizes is not known. No base qualities exist here, and no much larger clone lies one base off it. The data originate from a study of tumor-infiltrating lymphocytes in primary liver carcinoma (dated by TCRdb to about 2017). Regarding the study in general: Of the five patients (three men and two women, aged 30 to 69 years), four had hepatocellular carcinoma and one had combined HCC and intrahepatic cholangiocarcinoma. The five patients had tumors staged T1-T3 N0M0, with maximum diameters ranging from about 4 to 11 cm. Each sample produced about 3.5 to 7.5 million productive TCRbeta reads, and read depth showed no significant difference between tissue types. The study combined TCRbeta repertoire sequencing, expression microarrays and whole-exome sequencing across five regions of each liver tumor, with adjacent normal tissue and blood. TCRbeta repertoire sequencing covered approximately 35 specimens from 5 patients: roughly 25 tumor regions, 5 adjacent noncancerous liver tissues and 5 peripheral blood samples. To link TCRbeta repertoire diversity with the local molecular phenotype, the 25 or so tumor region samples were profiled using Agilent mRNA microarrays. High reproducibility was observed for the technical replicate repertoires, with mean shared-clone rates approximately 0.9 and correlation coefficients above 0.95.

Using a constant-region primer and ProtoScript II reverse transcriptase, TCRbeta-specific cDNA was reverse-transcribed from around 500 ng total RNA. The TCRbeta libraries were prepared through three rounds of nested multiplex PCR following a slightly modified ARM-PCR procedure. Each of the first two PCR rounds ran for around 11 cycles and used multiplex TRBV1-TRBV30 forward primers together with a Cbeta reverse primer. Sample barcodes and Illumina adapters were added in a final 25-cycle PCR using Deep VentR polymerase. Before sequencing, amplicons of 200-500 bp were purified from gel using a QIAquick gel extraction kit. TCRbeta amplicons were sequenced on an Illumina HiSeq 2500 with 250-bp paired-end reads. The study's own analysis went as follows. To recover full CDR3 sequences, reads were quality-trimmed using Trimmomatic v0.33 and paired reads were then merged using FLASH v1.2.11. MiGEC v1.2.1b assigned V, D and J germline segments to the rearranged TCRbeta sequences. Clonotype statistics and Shannon-Wiener diversity indices were computed with VDJtools v1.0.0. To reduce sampling bias, subsequent analyses other than the diversity analysis used only the 250 most abundant clonotypes in each sample. TCRdb reprocessed the public reads (quality trimming at Q25 with fastp, clone calling with MiXCR) and kept in-frame beta chains. Each entry merges the rows of one CDR3 protein and shows their most common DNA and genes. The V and J calls reflect TCRdb's pipeline rather than the authors' work. This sample holds roughly 100,000 distinct CDR3 sequences; around 84% were observed only once. The top ten hold about 20% of the sample.

Trimming at the junction amounts to 8 bases on V and 8 bases on J, and the germline ends lie 13 bases apart. The CDR3, from cysteine to phenylalanine, totals 12 residues. Only the CDR3 DNA stays, 36 bases, in frame from base 1. From the germline V gene (reference sequence), CDR1 is SEHNR and CDR2 is FQNEAQ. The full study reports these points: Only the TCR beta chain was sequenced, so true repertoire diversity is likely underestimated because unpaired alpha chains were not captured. With just four to six patients in the study, the authors point out that the findings should be validated in a larger study. Because the samples were bulk and unsorted, CD4+ and CD8+ T cell repertoires could not be compared. Repertoire overlap was found to be higher between tumor regions (mean around 35%) than between tumor-adjacent (17%) or tumor-blood (about 15%) pairs, consistent with antigen-driven expansion. Only about 7-25% of top clones were found in all five regions of a tumor, suggesting spatial heterogeneity of tumor-infiltrating T cells. A significantly larger repertoire fraction was made up by the top 250 clones in tumors than in blood (p = 0.039).

Total RNA and DNA were co-extracted from 20-30 mg of bulk tissue with the AllPrep DNA/RNA mini kit, without cell sorting. Between November 2015 and 2016, roughly five patients in China with histopathologically diagnosed primary liver carcinoma had surgical resection. Patients had chronic HBV infection and were treatment-naive at sampling. Five spatially separated regions were sampled from each tumor: the superior, inferior, left-lateral and right-lateral poles, plus the tumor centre. Histology showed that every tumor sample contained more than 80% viable tumor cells. Each fresh piece of tumor and adjacent tissue was cut in two, with one half stored in RNAlater at -80 degrees C and the other half sent for histology.

Sequencing was carried out using liver tumor tissue from sampling region 3. This specimen's cell subset or site label, per the study, means: tumor region T3, left-lateral pole. The source is a man aged 35 to 55 with primary liver carcinoma and hepatitis B virus infection. In this chain, TRBV7-9 is recombined with TRBJ2-1; tentative D gene TRBD2, with 5 bases matching. This receptor has the CDR3 CASYAAGYEQFF. The DNA sequence is TGTGCCAGCTATGCCGCGGGTTATGAGCAGTTCTTC.